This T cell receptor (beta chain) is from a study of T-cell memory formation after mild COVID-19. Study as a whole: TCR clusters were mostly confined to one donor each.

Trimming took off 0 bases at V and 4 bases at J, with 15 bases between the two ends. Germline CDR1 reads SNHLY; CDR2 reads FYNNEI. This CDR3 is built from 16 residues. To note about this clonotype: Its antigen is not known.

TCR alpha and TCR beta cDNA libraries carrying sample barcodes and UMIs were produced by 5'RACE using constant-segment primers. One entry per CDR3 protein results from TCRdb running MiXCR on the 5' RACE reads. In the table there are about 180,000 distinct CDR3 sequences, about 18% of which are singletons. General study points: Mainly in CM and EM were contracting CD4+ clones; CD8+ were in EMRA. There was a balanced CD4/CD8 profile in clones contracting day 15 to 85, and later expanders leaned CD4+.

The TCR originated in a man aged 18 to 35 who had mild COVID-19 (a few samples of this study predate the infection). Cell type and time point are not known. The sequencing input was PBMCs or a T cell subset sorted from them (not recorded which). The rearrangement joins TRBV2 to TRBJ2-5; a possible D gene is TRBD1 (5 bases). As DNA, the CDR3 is TGTGCCAGCAGTGAAGCTCCAGGGTTAGGATCAGAGACCCAGTACTTC. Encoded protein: CASSEAPGLGSETQYF. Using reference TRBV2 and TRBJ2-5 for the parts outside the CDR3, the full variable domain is EPEVTQTPSHQVTQMGQEVILRCVPISNHLYFYWYRQILGQKVEFLVSFYNNEISEKSEIFDDQFSVERPDGSNFTLKIRSTKLEDSAMYFCASSEAPGLGSETQYFGPGTRLLVL.